This record covers a single TCR beta chain. This CDR3 is built from 18 residues. CDR1 and CDR2 (germline): DFQATT, SNEGSKA (reference sequence). V lost 5 bases, J lost 2 bases, and 13 bases stayed unmatched. TCRdb re-derived calls from the RT-PCR reads in MiXCR, one entry per CDR3 protein. The sample holds about 680,000 distinct CDR3 sequences, 14% seen once. This chain uses TRBV20-1 with TRBJ2-4, with TRBD2 identical over 12 bases. This TCR derives from a female donor in good health, serving as a healthy control. Material: memory CD4+ T cells from blood. The CDR3 bases are TGCAGTGCTCCCGGGACTAGCGGGCTCAGAGGAACCAAAAACATTCAGTACTTC. It encodes CSAPGTSGLRGTKNIQYF.